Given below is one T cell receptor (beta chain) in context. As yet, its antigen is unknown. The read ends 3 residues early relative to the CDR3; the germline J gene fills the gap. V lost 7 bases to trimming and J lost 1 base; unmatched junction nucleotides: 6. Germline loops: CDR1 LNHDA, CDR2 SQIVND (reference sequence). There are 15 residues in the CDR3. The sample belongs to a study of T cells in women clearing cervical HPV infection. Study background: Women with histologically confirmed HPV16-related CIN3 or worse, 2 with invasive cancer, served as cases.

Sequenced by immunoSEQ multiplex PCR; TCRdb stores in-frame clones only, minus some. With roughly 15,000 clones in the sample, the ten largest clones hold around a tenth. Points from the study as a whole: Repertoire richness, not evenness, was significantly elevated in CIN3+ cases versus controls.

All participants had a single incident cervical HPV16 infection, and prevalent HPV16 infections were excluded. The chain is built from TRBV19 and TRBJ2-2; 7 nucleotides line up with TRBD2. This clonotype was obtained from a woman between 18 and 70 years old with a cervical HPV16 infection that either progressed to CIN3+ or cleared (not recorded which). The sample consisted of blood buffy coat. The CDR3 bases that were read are TGTGCCAGTACCCGAAGCGGGGTGAACACCGGGGAG. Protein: CASTRSGVNTGE. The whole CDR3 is CASTRSGVNTGELFF.